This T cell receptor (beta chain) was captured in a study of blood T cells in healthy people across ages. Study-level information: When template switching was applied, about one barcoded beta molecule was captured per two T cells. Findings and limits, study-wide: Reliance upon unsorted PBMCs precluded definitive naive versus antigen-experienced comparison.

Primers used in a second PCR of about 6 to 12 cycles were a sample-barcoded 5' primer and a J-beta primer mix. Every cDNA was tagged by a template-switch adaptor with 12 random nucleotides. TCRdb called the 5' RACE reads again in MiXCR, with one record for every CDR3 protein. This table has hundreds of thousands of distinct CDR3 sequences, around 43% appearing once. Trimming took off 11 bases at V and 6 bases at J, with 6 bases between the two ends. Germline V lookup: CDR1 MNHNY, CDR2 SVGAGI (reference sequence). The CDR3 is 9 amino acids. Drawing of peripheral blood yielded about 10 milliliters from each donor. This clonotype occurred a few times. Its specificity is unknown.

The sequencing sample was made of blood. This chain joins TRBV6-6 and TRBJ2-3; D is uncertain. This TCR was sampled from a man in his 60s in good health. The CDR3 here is CAVGDTQYF. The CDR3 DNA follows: TGTGCCGTAGGGGATACGCAGTATTTT.